This T cell receptor (beta chain) comes out of a study of blood T cells in healthy people across ages. The second PCR ran about 6 to 12 cycles with a sample-barcoded 5' primer and J-beta primers. TCRdb reprocessed the 5' RACE reads via MiXCR and lists one record per CDR3 protein. The table includes about 900,000 distinct CDR3 sequences, 40% to 60% detected once. From germline, CDR1 is PRHDT and CDR2 FYEKMQ (reference sequence). There are 14 residues in the CDR3. Trimming shortened V by 5 bases and J by 7 bases, and 16 bases separated the two germline ends. Study-wide results and limits: It was held that diversity estimates obtained from one million T cells represented underestimates. It was not known whether donors were CMV positive (a possible confounder of expanded clonotype changes).

Of note for this clonotype: Its target is not known.

Healthy Russian Caucasian donors spanned ages about 6 to 90 years. The receptor's source is a man aged 25 to 40 in good health. The chain joins TRBV13 to TRBJ2-3; tentatively, D is TRBD1 (5 bases). Sequenced sample: blood. The CDR3 reads CASSLPRRGNTQYF. The CDR3 DNA follows: TGTGCCAGCAGCCTTCCCCGAAGGGGAAATACGCAGTATTTT.